Below are 25 T cell receptor beta chains sequenced from a single sample in a study of PD-1 blockade in classical Hodgkin lymphoma. Data came from immunoSEQ multiplex PCR; TCRdb stores just in-frame clones and leaves some out. The sample carries about 89,000 clones, 90% recorded once. Time point denoted: cycle 4 day 1 (C4D1), after about 6 weeks of nivolumab. Brentuximab vedotin exposure varied among the patients, all of whom had relapsed after autologous stem cell transplantation. Sequencing used peripheral blood mononuclear cells (PBMCs), obtained before the fourth cycle of nivolumab. These receptors were collected from a human donor with classical Hodgkin lymphoma.

The chain has TRBV5-6 and TRBJ2-3; 10 bases map to TRBD2. Germline V gene sequence: CDR1 SGHDT, CDR2 YYEEEE. The V gene end was trimmed by 1 base and the J gene end by 1 base; junction bases not matched to a gene: 3. There are 16 residues in the CDR3. CDR3: CASSLQLAGGTDTQYF. CDR3 DNA sequence: TGTGCCAGCAGCTTGCAGCTAGCGGGGGGCACAGATACGCAGTATTTT. The whole variable domain, filled in from reference TRBV5-6 and TRBJ2-3, reads DAGVTQSPTHLIKTRGQQVTLRCSPKSGHDTVSWYQQALGQGPQFIFQYYEEEERQRGNFPDRFSGHQFPNYSSELNVNALLLGDSALYLCASSLQLAGGTDTQYFGPGTRLTVL.

The J gene is TRBJ1-1, the V gene TRBV29-1; D not certain. Germline V gene lookup returns CDR1 SQVTM and CDR2 ANQGSEA. The CDR3 is 16 residues long. The ends were cut back, 6 bases at V and 9 bases at J, with 29 bases in the middle. This CDR3 reads CSVTPVIVGLGSKAFF. The CDR3 coding sequence is TGCAGCGTGACCCCCGTCATAGTCGGGCTAGGATCAAAAGCTTTCTTT.

The V gene is TRBV6-5, the J gene TRBJ1-2; 7 positions match TRBD1. The CDR3 has 14 amino acids. Losses at the gene ends were 2 bases for V and 7 bases for J; bases not matched to a gene: 7. Germline V gives CDR1 MNHEY, CDR2 SVGAGI. The chain's CDR3 is CASSYQTGLGGYTF. DNA of the CDR3: TGTGCCAGCAGTTACCAGACAGGGCTGGGTGGCTACACCTTC.

J is TRBJ1-5 and V is TRBV19; no definite D call. The V end was cut by 3 bases, the J end by 3 bases, with 18 bases between. The CDR3 length is 17 residues. From germline, CDR1 is LNHDA and CDR2 SQIVND (reference sequence). The CDR3 region is CASSIRAASLFNQPQHF. In DNA, the CDR3 is TGTGCCAGTAGTATTAGGGCAGCATCCCTTTTCAATCAGCCCCAGCATTTT.

This rearrangement joins TRBV19 to TRBJ2-7, with D perhaps assigned TRBD1 or TRBD2 (5 bases each). There are 15 residues in the CDR3. CDR1 is LNHDA, CDR2 SQIVND, per germline (reference sequence). With 6 bases removed from V and 0 bases from J, the gap between germline ends came to 15 bases. The CDR3 protein is CASSVRTGTSYEQYF. Written as DNA, the CDR3 is TGTGCCAGTAGCGTTAGGACCGGGACCTCCTACGAGCAGTACTTC.

The chain employs TRBV30 and TRBJ1-2; D not resolved. The CDR3 is 16 amino acids. Germline-derived CDR1 and CDR2 are GTSNPN and SVGIG (reference sequence). Deletions cut 0 bases from V and 5 bases from J, with 19 bases between. The CDR3 bases are TGTGCCTGGAGTGTGCCCTACCTAACCTCTCTATATGGCTACACCTTC. Amino acids: CAWSVPYLTSLYGYTF.

The rearrangement links TRBV15 to TRBJ1-4; the match to TRBD1 covers 7 bases. V dropped 0 bases and J dropped 3; count of bases not matched to a gene: 4. The germline gives CDR1 LNHNV, CDR2 YYDKDF (reference sequence). The length of the CDR3 is 16 residues. The CDR3 loop is CATSRDWGQSNEKLFF. The CDR3, as DNA: TGTGCCACCAGCAGAGATTGGGGACAGTCTAATGAAAAACTGTTTTTT.

This sequence joins TRBV13 and TRBJ2-3; 11 bases are shared with TRBD2. Germline V lookup: CDR1 PRHDT, CDR2 FYEKMQ (reference sequence). The V segment lost 5 bases and the J segment 4 bases; nucleotides outside the gene matches: 8. The CDR3 is 16 residues long. The CDR3 DNA reads TGTGCCAGCAGCCCAGGACTAGCGGGTGAGGCAGATACGCAGTATTTT. Translating gives CASSPGLAGEADTQYF. Complete variable domain (other parts from reference TRBV13 and TRBJ2-3): AAGVIQSPRHLIKEKRETATLKCYPIPRHDTVYWYQQGPGQDPQFLISFYEKMQSDKGSIPDRFSAQQFSDYHSELNMSSLELGDSALYFCASSPGLAGEADTQYFGPGTRLTVL.

The chain has TRBV28 and TRBJ1-1; 10 bases align to TRBD1. The V gene end was trimmed by 3 bases and the J gene end by 11 bases; junction bases not matched to a gene: 3. CDR1 is MDHEN and CDR2 is SYDVKM in the germline V gene. The CDR3 extends over 12 amino acids. The CDR3 DNA is TGTGCCAGCAGTTTCGGACAGGGGGAGGCTTTCTTT. This translates into CASSFGQGEAFF. Based on the CDR3 plus reference TRBV28 and TRBJ1-1, the full variable domain is DVKVTQSSRYLVKRTGEKVFLECVQDMDHENMFWYRQDPGLGLRLIYFSYDVKMKEKGDIPEGYSVSREKKERFSLILESASTNQTSMYLCASSFGQGEAFFGQGTRLTVV.

This chain joins TRBV19 and TRBJ2-7; 9 bases line up with TRBD1. This CDR3 has 14 residues. Germline CDR1 and CDR2: LNHDA and SQIVND (reference sequence). Unmatched junction bases numbered 2, after V lost 3 bases and J lost 2 bases. The CDR3 coding sequence is TGTGCCAGTAGTATGGGACAGGGACCCTACGAGCAGTACTTC. It translates to CASSMGQGPYEQYF.

Concerning this clone itself: One end of the junction fails to match germline, which may point to a read error. The V gene is TRBV6-5, the J gene TRBJ2-7; 7 bases line up with TRBD1. Germline CDR1 reads MNHEY; CDR2 reads SVGAGI. This CDR3 has 14 residues. The CDR3 sequence is CASSLTGPAYGQYF. DNA for the CDR3: TGTGCCAGCAGTTTGACAGGGCCTGCCTACGGGCAGTACTTC.

V is TRBV9 and J is TRBJ1-4; 11 bases align to TRBD1. The CDR3 covers 22 residues. Germline lookup yields CDR1 SGDLS and CDR2 YYNGEE. V lost 0 bases and J lost 6; bases outside the gene matches: 22. The CDR3 loop is CASSVDPNAGDRGSSVYEKLFF. CDR3 coding DNA: TGTGCCAGCAGCGTAGACCCCAATGCGGGGGACAGGGGGTCGTCTGTATATGAAAAACTGTTTTTT. The full variable domain, its missing parts supplied by reference TRBV9 and TRBJ1-4, is DSGVTQTPKHLITATGQRVTLRCSPRSGDLSVYWYQQSLDQGLQFLIQYYNGEERAKGNILERFSAQQFPDLHSELNLSSLELGDSALYFCASSVDPNAGDRGSSVYEKLFFGSGTQLSVL.

The chain is built from TRBV28 and TRBJ1-4; TRBD1 matches at 11 bases. CDR1 is MDHEN and CDR2 is SYDVKM in the germline V gene. The CDR3 has 18 amino acids. V gave up 2 bases and J gave up 0 bases; unmatched junction bases: 5. The CDR3 is CASSLGQGAFATNEKLFF. In DNA, the CDR3 is TGTGCCAGCAGTTTAGGACAGGGGGCCTTTGCAACTAATGAAAAACTGTTTTTT.

The chain links TRBV4-1 to TRBJ1-1; TRBD1 might be the D (6 bases). There are 15 residues in the CDR3. Trimming took off 0 bases at V and 1 base at J, with 9 bases between the two ends. The V gene's germline CDR1 is MGHRA and CDR2 YSYEKL. In nucleotides, the CDR3 is TGCGCCAGCAGCCAAGATTGGGGACAGAACACTGAAGCTTTCTTT. It yields the protein CASSQDWGQNTEAFF.

Concerning this clone itself: One end of the junction is discordant with germline, which a read error may explain. This chain joins TRBV5-1 and TRBJ2-7; no firm D call. This CDR3 comprises 11 residues. In germline, CDR1 is SGHRS, CDR2 YFSETQ. CDR3 region: CASRLEYEQYF. The CDR3 DNA reads TGCGCCAGCAGATTGGAATACGAGCAGTACTTC.

This clone was seen a single time. DNA of the CDR3: TGTGCCTGGAGTGTAGGACCTACCCCTAACTATGGCTACACCTTC. This translates into CAWSVGPTPNYGYTF. V and J are TRBV30 and TRBJ1-2; no firm D call. The V and J ends lost 0 bases and 0 bases respectively, with 11 bases between them. CDR3 length equals 15 residues. Germline lookup yields CDR1 GTSNPN and CDR2 SVGIG (reference sequence).

This clone was detected once. J is TRBJ2-1 and V is TRBV11-2; the D is unclear. CDR3 length equals 15 residues. Germline lookup yields CDR1 SGHAT and CDR2 FQNNGV. The germline V and J ends were trimmed by 4 bases and 4 bases, with 14 bases remaining between them. The CDR3 nucleotides read TGTGCCAGCAGCTCCACGTACGGCAGATACAATGAGCAGTTCTTC. Its protein product is CASSSTYGRYNEQFF.

This clone was seen only a few times. V usage is TRBV4-3 and J usage is TRBJ1-6; D is uncertain. This CDR3 region has 16 residues. Germline CDR1 LGHNA, CDR2 YSLEER. V gave up 1 base and J gave up 3 bases, with 10 bases separating them. The CDR3 protein is CASSQAGGDYNSPLHF. For the CDR3, the DNA is TGCGCCAGCAGCCAAGCCGGCGGTGACTATAATTCACCCCTCCACTTT.

The V and J genes are TRBV12-5 and TRBJ2-1; 8 nucleotides agree with TRBD2. Per the germline V gene, CDR1 is LGHNT and CDR2 is FRNRAP. The V gene end was trimmed by 0 bases and the J gene end by 7 bases; junction bases not matched to a gene: 5. The CDR3 consists of 15 residues. The CDR3 region has the DNA TGTGCTAGTGGTTTGGTCCTAGGCGGGAGGAATGAGCAGTTCTTC. Its translation is CASGLVLGGRNEQFF.

This clone was recorded once. The chain carries TRBV11-1 and TRBJ1-5, with D possibly being TRBD1 (5 bases). V lost 5 bases to trimming and J lost 1 base, with 12 bases between them. CDR1 and CDR2 (germline): SGHAT, FQDESV (reference sequence). The CDR3 is 15 amino acids. CDR3 sequence (DNA): TGTGCCAGCAGCCCAGGGACGGGGAGCAATCAGCCCCAGCATTTT. Encoded protein: CASSPGTGSNQPQHF.

The CDR3 spells CASSLTSGTGKPYEQYF. The CDR3 DNA sequence: TGTGCCAGCAGCTTAACTTCCGGGACAGGGAAACCCTACGAGCAGTACTTC. The chain couples TRBV11-2 to TRBJ2-7; 9 bases line up with TRBD1. J lost 2 bases, V lost 2 bases, and 10 bases had no gene match. CDR3 length: 17 residues. Germline CDR1 is SGHAT and CDR2 is FQNNGV. Together with reference TRBV11-2 and TRBJ2-7, the CDR3 gives the full variable domain: EAGVAQSPRYKIIEKRQSVAFWCNPISGHATLYWYQQILGQGPKLLIQFQNNGVVDDSQLPKDRFSAERLKGVDSTLKIQPAKLEDSAVYLCASSLTSGTGKPYEQYFGPGTRLTVT.

This clone was observed a handful of times. The genes are TRBV29-1 and TRBJ1-5; 9 bases are shared with TRBD1. This CDR3 is built from 13 residues. CDR1 and CDR2 (germline): SQVTM, ANQGSEA. The V segment lost 6 bases and the J segment 5 bases; nucleotides outside the gene matches: 5. The CDR3 protein is CSVGTGKDQPQHF. The CDR3 DNA reads TGCAGCGTGGGGACAGGGAAGGATCAGCCCCAGCATTTT. Full variable domain (outside the CDR3, taken from reference TRBV29-1 and TRBJ1-5): SAVISQKPSRDICQRGTSLTIQCQVDSQVTMMFWYRQQPGQSLTLIATANQGSEATYESGFVIDKFPISRPNLTFSTLTVSNMSPEDSSIYLCSVGTGKDQPQHFGDGTRLSIL.

The chain recombines TRBV27 with TRBJ2-3; 11 nucleotides agree with TRBD2. CDR1 is MNHEY and CDR2 is SMNVEV in the germline V gene (reference sequence). This CDR3 comprises 24 residues. V was pared by 4 bases and J by 2 bases, with 29 bases of the junction left unmatched. The DNA of the CDR3 is TGTGCCAGCAGTTCCCACCCCTATATCTCTTCCGGGACTAGCGGATATGATAACACAGATACGCAGTATTTT. This translates into CASSSHPYISSGTSGYDNTDTQYF.

The rearrangement joins TRBV13 to TRBJ2-7, with 9 positions matching TRBD1. CDR1 is PRHDT, CDR2 FYEKMQ, per germline (reference sequence). After removal of 4 bases from V and 0 bases from J, the junction contained 4 bases not matched to a gene. This CDR3 contains 15 residues. This chain's CDR3 is CASSYGQGSSYEQYF. Here the CDR3 DNA reads TGTGCCAGCAGCTATGGACAGGGGAGCTCCTACGAGCAGTACTTC. Complete variable domain (other parts from reference TRBV13 and TRBJ2-7): AAGVIQSPRHLIKEKRETATLKCYPIPRHDTVYWYQQGPGQDPQFLISFYEKMQSDKGSIPDRFSAQQFSDYHSELNMSSLELGDSALYFCASSYGQGSSYEQYFGPGTRLTVT.

As concerns this clone: A read error may explain this, as a much larger clone is one base away. This chain links TRBV7-3 with TRBJ1-1, with 12 bases that match TRBD1. Trimming cost V 7 bases and J 4 bases; bases outside gene matches: 16. CDR1 SGHTA and CDR2 FQGTGA come from the germline V gene. The CDR3 contains 18 residues. CDR3 bases: TGTGCCAGCAACTTGTGTCGGGGACAGGGGGCGAAGGGCACTGAAGCTTTCTTT. Encoded protein: CASNLCRGQGAKGTEAFF.